This is a list of T cell receptor beta chains from one sample in a study of blood T cell repertoires in COVID-19. Assay: immunoSEQ multiplex PCR; the TCRdb copy retains only in-frame clones and omits some. The sample contains approximately 200,000 clones, about four fifths of which appear only once. Material: PBMCs or T cells enriched from blood (not recorded which). These receptor sequences come from a man aged 35 to 55 who had recovered from COVID-19. CDR3s include the opening cysteine and the closing phenylalanine or tryptophan. The D gene is left open where the match is weak. A row's size may be missing; if present it is once, few, many or a size class.

CDR3: CASSFTSPGELFF
DNA: TGTGCCAGCAGCTTTACTAGTCCCGGGGAGCTGTTTTTT
V: TRBV5-5
J: TRBJ2-2
size: -
D: -

CDR3: CASSSVSNEQFF
DNA: TGTGCCAGTAGTTCGGTGTCGAATGAGCAGTTCTTC
V: TRBV19
J: TRBJ2-1
size: -
D: -

CDR3: CASSPEGSDEQYF
DNA: TGTGCCAGCAGCCCGGAGGGATCAGACGAGCAGTACTTC
V: TRBV5-4
J: TRBJ2-7
size: few
D: -

CDR3: CASTGTSGAYEQYF
DNA: TGTGCCAGCACCGGGACTAGCGGGGCCTACGAGCAGTACTTC
V: TRBV9
J: TRBJ2-7
size: -
D: TRBD2

CDR3: CASSFWENVEGYTF
DNA: TGTGCCAGCAGTTTTTGGGAGAATGTCGAGGGCTACACCTTC
V: TRBV28
J: TRBJ1-2
size: -
D: -

CDR3: CASSSAGLYGYTF
DNA: TGTGCCAGCAGCTCAGCGGGACTTTATGGCTACACCTTC
V: TRBV7-9
J: TRBJ1-2
size: -
D: -

CDR3: CASSTTGRSGYTF
DNA: TGTGCCAGCAGCACGACAGGGCGGAGTGGCTACACCTTC
V: TRBV7-8
J: TRBJ1-2
size: -
D: TRBD1

CDR3: CASSSDTGVSPLHF
DNA: TGTGCCAGCAGCTCCGATACAGGGGTTTCACCCCTCCACTTT
V: TRBV7-9
J: TRBJ1-6
size: -
D: TRBD1

CDR3: CASSFSRQPQHF
DNA: TGTGCCAGCAGTTTTAGCCGTCAGCCCCAGCATTTT
V: TRBV12-3/TRBV12-4
J: TRBJ1-5
size: -
D: -

CDR3: CASSQGGGPGNTIYF
DNA: TGCGCCAGCAGCCAAGGGGGGGGTCCTGGAAACACCATATATTTT
V: TRBV4-3
J: TRBJ1-3
size: -
D: -

CDR3: CAISEGGAQETQYF
DNA: TGTGCCATCAGTGAAGGGGGAGCGCAAGAGACCCAGTACTTC
V: TRBV10-3
J: TRBJ2-5
size: -
D: -

CDR3: CASSSPGLAGGRVYNEQFF
DNA: TGTGCCAGCAGCTCTCCGGGACTAGCGGGGGGGAGAGTCTACAATGAGCAGTTCTTC
V: TRBV7-2
J: TRBJ2-1
size: -
D: TRBD2

CDR3: CASSLAGNANQPQHF
DNA: TGTGCCAGTAGTCTAGCAGGGAATGCCAATCAGCCCCAGCATTTT
V: TRBV19
J: TRBJ1-5
size: -
D: -

CDR3: CASSPTGTGYNYGYTF
DNA: TGTGCCAGCAGCCCGACCGGGACAGGATATAACTATGGCTACACCTTC
V: TRBV5-4
J: TRBJ1-2
size: -
D: TRBD1

CDR3: CASSFFASGGTSSYEQYF
DNA: TGCGCCAGCAGCTTTTTTGCTAGCGGGGGGACCTCCTCCTACGAGCAGTACTTC
V: TRBV5-1
J: TRBJ2-7
size: -
D: TRBD2

CDR3: CASSSLGGGTSGNTIYF
DNA: TGTGCCAGCAGTTCCCTCGGTGGGGGGACCTCTGGAAACACCATATATTTT
V: TRBV28
J: TRBJ1-3
size: few
D: -

CDR3: CASSYPSRDRGEGNTEAFF
DNA: TGTGCCAGCAGTTACCCATCCAGGGACAGGGGTGAGGGGAACACTGAAGCTTTCTTT
V: TRBV6-2/TRBV6-3
J: TRBJ1-1
size: -
D: TRBD1

CDR3: CASSVNLNRAYEQYF
DNA: TGTGCCAGCAGTGTCAATTTAAACAGAGCTTACGAGCAGTACTTC
V: TRBV27
J: TRBJ2-7
size: -
D: -

CDR3: CASSQGPGRGNTIYF
DNA: TGCGCCAGCAGCCAAGGCCCAGGGAGGGGAAACACCATATATTTT
V: TRBV4-3
J: TRBJ1-3
size: -
D: -

CDR3: CATSDHRQGTYNEQFF
DNA: TGTGCCACCAGTGACCATCGACAGGGGACCTACAATGAGCAGTTCTTC
V: TRBV24-1
J: TRBJ2-1
size: -
D: TRBD1

CDR3: CASSGTGVWTEAFF
DNA: TGTGCCAGCAGCGGTACAGGGGTTTGGACTGAAGCTTTCTTT
V: TRBV2
J: TRBJ1-1
size: once
D: TRBD1

CDR3: CASRTTGGQPTGNTIYF
DNA: TGTGCCAGTAGGACCACAGGGGGCCAGCCTACTGGAAACACCATATATTTT
V: TRBV19
J: TRBJ1-3
size: -
D: TRBD1

CDR3: CASSAGQGKRNTIYF
DNA: TGTGCCAGCAGTGCGGGACAGGGTAAAAGAAACACCATATATTTT
V: TRBV2
J: TRBJ1-3
size: -
D: TRBD1

CDR3: CAWSGLGAPKGYTF
DNA: TGTGCCTGGAGTGGATTGGGGGCCCCCAAGGGCTACACCTTC
V: TRBV30
J: TRBJ1-2
size: -
D: -

CDR3: CASSIRDSGDTQYF
DNA: TGTGCCAGTAGTATCCGGGACAGTGGAGATACGCAGTATTTT
V: TRBV19
J: TRBJ2-3
size: -
D: TRBD1

CDR3: CASSLGADSYSGANVLTF
DNA: TGCGCCAGCAGCTTGGGGGCAGATTCCTACTCTGGGGCCAACGTCCTGACTTTC
V: TRBV5-1
J: TRBJ2-6
size: few
D: -

CDR3: CASRDTGSQEAFF
DNA: TGTGCCAGCAGGGACACAGGATCTCAAGAAGCTTTCTTT
V: TRBV6-4
J: TRBJ1-1
size: -
D: -

CDR3: CVTTGSGTEAFF
DNA: TGTGTTACGACAGGGTCGGGAACTGAAGCTTTCTTT
V: TRBV3-1/TRBV3-2
J: TRBJ1-1
size: -
D: TRBD1

CDR3: CASSSQGAFGYTF
DNA: TGTGCCAGCAGTTCCCAGGGGGCTTTTGGCTACACCTTC
V: TRBV27
J: TRBJ1-2
size: -
D: TRBD1

CDR3: CASRLDRMRTDTQYF
DNA: TGCGCCAGCAGACTCGACAGGATGCGCACAGATACGCAGTATTTT
V: TRBV5-1
J: TRBJ2-3
size: -
D: -

CDR3: CASRKNCPEQGFSYEQYF
DNA: TGTGCCAGCAGAAAAAACTGCCCCGAACAGGGCTTCTCCTACGAGCAGTACTTC
V: TRBV21-1
J: TRBJ2-7
size: -
D: -

CDR3: CASRPGVAWGQATRSGYTF
DNA: TGTGCCAGCAGACCCGGGGTGGCCTGGGGACAGGCGACGAGAAGTGGCTACACCTTC
V: TRBV27
J: TRBJ1-2
size: -
D: TRBD1

CDR3: CASSLDGLIRISTDEQFF
DNA: TGTGCCAGCAGCTTAGATGGTCTGATTCGAATCTCTACTGATGAGCAGTTCTTC
V: TRBV7-8
J: TRBJ2-1
size: -
D: -

CDR3: CASSPPGQLDEKLFF
DNA: TGTGCCAGCTCACCACCGGGACAACTCGACGAAAAACTGTTTTTT
V: TRBV18
J: TRBJ1-4
size: -
D: -

CDR3: CASSQARFRPQHF
DNA: TGTGCCAGCAGCCAAGCCCGTTTCCGGCCCCAGCATTTT
V: TRBV4-2
J: TRBJ1-5
size: -
D: -

CDR3: CASRYRDRGNFEAFF
DNA: TGTGCCAGCAGATACCGGGACAGGGGGAATTTTGAAGCTTTCTTT
V: TRBV6-5
J: TRBJ1-1
size: -
D: TRBD1

CDR3: CASSMRLYEQYF
DNA: TGTGCCAGCAGCATGCGACTCTACGAGCAGTACTTC
V: TRBV11-2
J: TRBJ2-7
size: -
D: -